These 3 T cell receptor beta chains came from one sample sequenced in a study of blood T cell repertoires in COVID-19. The repertoire was sequenced with immunoSEQ multiplex PCR; TCRdb's copy has only in-frame clones and lacks some. This table holds approximately 280,000 clones, more than 85% found once. The sample was peripheral blood. These receptors came from a man aged 35-49 years with acute or convalescent COVID-19.

V is TRBV15 and J is TRBJ2-1; 8 positions agree with TRBD2. V lost 5 bases and J lost 7; bases outside the gene matches: 7. Germline CDR1 is LNHNV and CDR2 is YYDKDF (reference sequence). The CDR3 consists of 14 residues. CDR3 region: CATSRTGGQNEQFF. The CDR3, as DNA: TGTGCCACCAGCCGTACGGGGGGGCAAAATGAGCAGTTCTTC.

The genes are TRBV7-2 and TRBJ2-1; D gene unclear. Germline V gene sequence: CDR1 SGHTA, CDR2 FQGNSA. The CDR3 length is 11 residues. Trimming pared 3 bases from V and 7 bases from J, leaving 4 bases between. In DNA form, the CDR3 reads TGTGCCAGCAGCTTCGTGAATGAGCAGTTCTTC. Protein product: CASSFVNEQFF.

Only a few counts were recorded for this clone. The CDR3 sequence is CAIKQGPTGELFF. DNA of the CDR3: TGTGCCATAAAACAGGGGCCCACCGGGGAGCTGTTTTTT. The chain uses TRBV6-5 and TRBJ2-2; TRBD1 aligns across 7 bases. Trimming removed 10 bases from V and 4 bases from J; junction bases left unmatched: 6. Germline-derived CDR1 and CDR2 are MNHEY and SVGAGI. The CDR3 is 13 residues long.